The 24 T cell receptor beta chains in this list originate from one sample, sequenced in a study of T cell responses to AZD1222 COVID-19 vaccine (dated by TCRdb to the early 2020s). According to the study, the label for this sample's time point signals: baseline before first vaccination. Library preparation used the immunoSEQ multiplex PCR assay. TCRdb took this table from immuneACCESS and kept in-frame rearrangements with V and J called. Such tables lack part of the clones; where checked against another copy, unresolved V genes explain under half of the gap, and the rest is unexplained. In this sample the table shows 150,000 to 200,000 clones, roughly nine tenths of which occur a single time. The biggest ten clones account for 1.5% to 2% of the sample. Sample: peripheral blood, taken on day 0 of AZD1222 vaccination. The receptors originated from an adult in good health.

The CDR3 DNA is TGTGCCAGCAGTAAAAGAGGGTCCCCCCACACCTACGAGCAGTACGTC. It translates to CASSKRGSPHTYEQYV. This rearrangement joins TRBV2 to TRBJ2-7, with TRBD2 as a possible D gene (5 bases). V was pared by 5 bases and J by 2 bases, with 19 bases between. Germline V gives CDR1 SNHLY, CDR2 FYNNEI. The CDR3 totals 16 residues.

The gene calls are TRBV5-6 and TRBJ2-1, with D perhaps TRBD1 (6 bases). V was cut by 4 bases and J by 5 bases, with 10 bases left in between. The CDR3 covers 13 residues. Per the germline V gene, CDR1 is SGHDT and CDR2 is YYEEEE. The DNA for the CDR3 is TGTGCCAGCAGCGGCCGGGACAACAATGAGCAGTTCTTC. This translates into CASSGRDNNEQFF.

This clone was seen a handful of times. The chain is built from TRBV4-2 and TRBJ1-2; maybe TRBD1 (5 bases). Trimming took 4 bases from V and 6 from J, leaving 15 bases between them. CDR1 and CDR2 (germline): LGHNA, YNFKEQ. The CDR3 is 14 amino acids. CDR3 DNA sequence: TGTGCCAGCAGCCTACTCCGGGGGGAGGATGGCTACACCTTC. Translating it yields CASSLLRGEDGYTF.

This sequence joins TRBV9 and TRBJ2-7; no definite D call. CDR3 size: 16 residues. The V gene lost 3 bases and the J gene lost 6 bases, with 22 bases spanning the gap. Looked up from germline, CDR1 is SGDLS and CDR2 is YYNGEE. CDR3 residues: CASSGASGYSPGEQYF. The DNA of the CDR3 is TGTGCCAGCAGCGGAGCATCCGGGTATTCTCCTGGCGAGCAGTACTTC.

The chain joins TRBV19 to TRBJ1-6, with D unclear. Trimming left V 2 bases short and J 6 bases short, with 11 bases between. This CDR3 is built from 15 residues. Germline V gene lookup returns CDR1 LNHDA and CDR2 SQIVND (reference sequence). This CDR3 reads CASSIRAEVNSPLHF. CDR3 coding DNA: TGTGCCAGTAGTATAAGGGCGGAGGTTAATTCACCCCTCCACTTT.

The chain recombines TRBV20-1 with TRBJ1-2; weak D call: TRBD1 (5 bases). The CDR3 runs 10 residues. The V gene's germline CDR1 is DFQATT and CDR2 SNEGSKA (reference sequence). The CDR3 sequence is CTPGLKGYTF. In nucleotides, the CDR3 is TGCACTCCGGGGCTAAAGGGCTACACCTTC.

The table lists this clone with a few counts. CDR3 amino acids: CASSPRQGNQPQHF. CDR3 in DNA: TGTGCCAGCAGCCCGCGACAGGGGAATCAGCCCCAGCATTTT. V and J are TRBV6-6 and TRBJ1-5; 8 nucleotides align to TRBD1. The CDR3 spans 14 residues. J gave up 4 bases and V 6 bases, and 5 bases lay outside the gene matches. Germline-derived CDR1 and CDR2 are MNHNY and SVGAGI (reference sequence).

V is TRBV28 and J is TRBJ1-5; D gene uncertain. Trimming pared 4 bases from V and 3 bases from J, leaving 16 bases between. CDR3 length: 16 amino acids. Looked up from germline, CDR1 is MDHEN and CDR2 is SYDVKM. The CDR3 here is CASSSPTGLNNQPQHF. The CDR3, as DNA: TGTGCCAGCAGTTCCCCCACGGGCCTCAACAATCAGCCCCAGCATTTT.

The V gene is TRBV30, the J gene TRBJ1-6, with 7 bases fitting TRBD1. CDR1 and CDR2 (germline): GTSNPN, SVGIG (reference sequence). Trimming took 3 bases from V and 9 from J; bases not matched to a gene: 23. There are 19 residues in the CDR3. CDR3 DNA: TGTGCCTGGAGCCGCCGGGACAGAGCTATCTCTCTTAGGGGTTCACCCCTCCACTTT. Translating gives CAWSRRDRAISLRGSPLHF. Complete variable domain (other parts from reference TRBV30 and TRBJ1-6): SQTIHQWPATLVQPVGSPLSLECTVEGTSNPNLYWYRQAAGRGLQLLFYSVGIGQISSEVPQNLSASRPQDRQFILSSKKLLLSDSGFYLCAWSRRDRAISLRGSPLHFGNGTRLTVT.

This clone was observed a single time. The rearrangement uses TRBV29-1 and TRBJ1-1; D uncertain. V was trimmed by 5 bases and J by 0 bases, leaving 7 bases between them. The CDR3 has 12 residues. The germline V gene has CDR1 SQVTM and CDR2 ANQGSEA. The DNA for the CDR3 is TGCAGCGTTCGACCCATGAACACTGAAGCTTTCTTT. This translates into CSVRPMNTEAFF.

The V gene is TRBV5-1, the J gene TRBJ2-1, with 8 bases lining up with TRBD2. V lost 4 bases, J lost 2 bases, and 8 bases stayed unmatched. CDR3 size: 16 residues. Germline lookup yields CDR1 SGHRS and CDR2 YFSETQ. The DNA of the CDR3 is TGCGCCAGCAGCCGGGGGAGCGGGAGCCCCTACAATGAGCAGTTCTTC. As protein: CASSRGSGSPYNEQFF.

On this clone itself: Other DNA sequences in this specimen translate into the identical CDR3. This chain joins TRBV28 and TRBJ1-1; D ambiguous. V shed 3 bases and J shed 1 base, with 6 bases lying between them. There are 13 residues in the CDR3. CDR1 MDHEN and CDR2 SYDVKM come from the germline V gene. Here the CDR3 DNA reads TGTGCCAGCAGTTTGTTAGGGAACACTGAAGCTTTCTTT. It is translated as CASSLLGNTEAFF.

The V call is TRBV18, the J call TRBJ2-7; 9 bases align to TRBD2. V lost 6 bases, J lost 1 base, and 4 bases stayed unmatched. The CDR3 is 14 amino acids. Looked up from germline, CDR1 is KGHSH and CDR2 is LQKENI. The CDR3 loop reads CASSPTSGSYEQYF. The CDR3 DNA sequence: TGTGCCAGCTCGCCGACTAGCGGATCCTACGAGCAGTACTTC.

This clone was detected once. The rearrangement joins TRBV7-2 to TRBJ2-2, with 8 bases fitting TRBD2. Trimming at V came to 2 bases and at J to 4 bases, leaving 9 bases not matched to a gene. The CDR3 sequence is 17 residues long. The germline V gene has CDR1 SGHTA and CDR2 FQGNSA. DNA for the CDR3: TGTGCCAGCAGCTTAAGTTTACGGGAGGGCCTCACCGGGGAGCTGTTTTTT. Its translation is CASSLSLREGLTGELFF.

This chain links TRBV11-1 with TRBJ2-3, with a weak D call TRBD2 (6 bases). This CDR3 has 14 residues. CDR1 SGHAT and CDR2 FQDESV come from the germline V gene (reference sequence). Trimming removed 0 bases from V and 5 bases from J, with 9 bases in between. CDR3 in amino acids: CASSLAGTLDTQYF. CDR3 sequence (DNA): TGTGCCAGCAGCTTAGCGGGGACTTTAGATACGCAGTATTTT.

The V gene is TRBV14, the J gene TRBJ1-2, with D maybe TRBD1 (6 bases). V lost 0 bases and J 8 bases, leaving 22 bases between the germline ends. Germline CDR1 SGHDN, CDR2 FVKESK. The CDR3 is 17 residues long. CDR3 sequence: CASSQDPLRGDLGGYTF. DNA for the CDR3: TGTGCCAGCAGCCAAGATCCCCTCAGGGGCGACTTGGGAGGCTACACCTTC.

This chain connects TRBV3-1 (or the pseudogene TRBV3-2) to TRBJ2-1; D is unclear. This CDR3 region has 15 residues. CDR1 LGHDT and CDR2 YNNKEL come from the germline V gene (reference sequence). Between the trimmed V and J ends, which lost 0 bases and 8 bases, there was a span of 14 bases. The CDR3 reads CASSQDKQLVDEQFF. The CDR3 DNA reads as TGTGCCAGCAGCCAAGATAAGCAGTTAGTCGATGAGCAGTTCTTC.

This chain joins TRBV27 and TRBJ2-1; TRBD1 agrees at 7 bases. The CDR3 contains 14 residues. Germline V lookup: CDR1 MNHEY, CDR2 SMNVEV (reference sequence). The junction had 6 bases not matched to a gene; V was cut back by 5 bases and J by 5 bases. CDR3: CASSPRTGNNEQFF. Here the CDR3 DNA reads TGTGCCAGCAGTCCCCGGACAGGAAACAATGAGCAGTTCTTC.

The rearrangement uses TRBV5-8 and TRBJ1-1; D remains ambiguous. Germline values: CDR1 SGHTS, CDR2 YDEGEE. V shed 0 bases and J shed 0 bases, with 15 bases lying between them. The CDR3 is 17 residues long. The CDR3 sequence: CASSLEARTQMNTEAFF. Written as DNA, the CDR3 is TGTGCCAGCAGCTTGGAGGCCAGGACCCAAATGAACACTGAAGCTTTCTTT.

CDR3 residues: CASSQASLAGAYNEQFF. In DNA, the CDR3 is TGTGCCAGCAGCCAAGCTTCCCTAGCGGGAGCCTACAATGAGCAGTTCTTC. The chain combines TRBV4-2 with TRBJ2-1; 10 bases fit TRBD2. CDR1 LGHNA and CDR2 YNFKEQ come from the germline V gene. This CDR3 spans 17 amino acids. With 1 base clipped from V and 2 bases from J, the junction kept 5 bases outside the gene matches.

The chain has TRBV3-1 (or the pseudogene TRBV3-2) and TRBJ2-2; a weak D match, TRBD2 (6 bases). Looked up from germline, CDR1 is LGHDT and CDR2 is YNNKEL (reference sequence). The germline V and J ends were trimmed by 2 bases and 5 bases, with 18 bases remaining between them. The CDR3 extends over 17 amino acids. CDR3 coding DNA: TGTGCCAGCAGCCAATGGCGCGGGACGGTCGGGACCGGGGAGCTGTTTTTT. It yields the protein CASSQWRGTVGTGELFF.

V usage is TRBV4-1 and J usage is TRBJ2-7; D perhaps matches TRBD2 (6 bases). The ends were cut back, 2 bases at V and 3 bases at J, with 14 bases in the middle. Germline CDR1 and CDR2: MGHRA and YSYEKL. The CDR3 length is 15 residues. In DNA, the CDR3 is TGCGCCAGCAGCCAACGCGCTGGACTATACTACGAGCAGTACTTC. It translates to CASSQRAGLYYEQYF.

This clone appeared a single time. The chain couples TRBV6-5 to TRBJ1-5; 8 bases align to TRBD1. The V gene end was trimmed by 5 bases and the J gene end by 3 bases; junction bases not matched to a gene: 6. The length of the CDR3 is 15 residues. CDR1 is MNHEY, CDR2 SVGAGI, per germline. Here the CDR3 reads CASSPRDRSNQPQHF. The CDR3 nucleotides read TGTGCCAGCAGTCCCCGGGACAGGTCCAATCAGCCCCAGCATTTT.

The rearrangement uses TRBV28 and TRBJ1-2; a weak D match, TRBD1 (5 bases). V lost 7 bases, J lost 4 bases, and 13 bases lay in between. The CDR3 spans 13 residues. Germline V lookup: CDR1 MDHEN, CDR2 SYDVKM. In nucleotides, the CDR3 is TGTGCCAGCAACGTCGTAGGGGTCTATGGCTACACCTTC. Its translation: CASNVVGVYGYTF.